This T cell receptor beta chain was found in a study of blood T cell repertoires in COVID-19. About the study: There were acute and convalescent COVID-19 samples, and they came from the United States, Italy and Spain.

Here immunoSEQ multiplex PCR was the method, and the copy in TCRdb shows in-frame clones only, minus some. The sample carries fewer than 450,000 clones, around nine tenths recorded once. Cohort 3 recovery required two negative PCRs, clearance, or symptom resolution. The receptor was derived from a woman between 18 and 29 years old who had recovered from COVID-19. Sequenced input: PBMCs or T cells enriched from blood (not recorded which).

In DNA, the CDR3 is TGCAGCGTTTTAACAGGGGGCGGAGAGACCCAGTACTTC. Its translation: CSVLTGGGETQYF. V and J are TRBV29-1 and TRBJ2-5; 9 bases fit TRBD1. The germline V gene encodes CDR1 SQVTM and CDR2 ANQGSEA. J gave up 4 bases and V 5 bases, and 5 bases lay outside the gene matches. This CDR3 has 13 amino acids.